In this sample, the clone carrying this T cell receptor beta chain turned up once. Seattle-derived patients entered the study during active infection and were followed longitudinally. This sample stems from a study of blood T cell repertoires in COVID-19. Original methodology: Estimates of nucleated cell counts were drawn from the amplification of reference gene primers. Some clones are missing from TCRdb's copy, which holds only in-frame ones; the method was immunoSEQ multiplex PCR. V, J and clone size are those of that table, while D and trimming were read from the DNA. The sample lists 300,000 to 350,000 clones; approximately 91% were seen once. This CDR3 contains 15 residues. Trimming cost V 0 bases and J 1 base, with 10 bases left between them. Germline V gives CDR1 SGHRS, CDR2 YFSETQ.

The sequenced sample consisted of peripheral blood. V is TRBV5-1 and J is TRBJ1-1, with unresolved D. The receptor was isolated from a woman between 65 and 79 years old with COVID-19, enrolled during active disease. Written as DNA, the CDR3 is TGCGCCAGCAGCTTGGACGGGTTATCGAACACTGAAGCTTTCTTT. It yields the protein CASSLDGLSNTEAFF.